These T cell receptor beta chains were read from a single sample in a study of shared clonotypes between healthy human individuals. Clones were read by immunoSEQ multiplex PCR, and TCRdb kept only the in-frame ones, dropping some. Of nearly 750,000 clones detected, 72% appear once; the ten largest clones hold approximately 1.8%. Sequenced input: memory CD4+ T cells sorted from blood. The receptors shown here come from a woman in her 30s in good health. Each CDR3 is given with its conserved first and last residue. Each record gives: J gene, clone size, V gene, D gene, CDR3 length, CDR3 DNA, CDR3 protein. The D gene is left open where the match is weak. For some rows the clone size is stated as once, few or many, or as a class when expanded; others skip it.

j_gene: TRBJ2-2; abundance: .; v_gene: TRBV30; d_gene: .; len: 13; CDR3nt: TGTGCCTGGAGTAAGAGCACAGCCGGGGAGCTGTTTTTT; CDR3aa: CAWSKSTAGELFF
j_gene: TRBJ1-3; abundance: .; v_gene: TRBV9; d_gene: .; len: 13; CDR3nt: TGTGCCAGCAGCGTAGAGTATGGAAACACCATATATTTT; CDR3aa: CASSVEYGNTIYF
j_gene: TRBJ2-7; abundance: .; v_gene: TRBV28; d_gene: .; len: 14; CDR3nt: TGTGCCAGCACTTATGGGGGCGGGAACTACGAGCAGTACTTC; CDR3aa: CASTYGGGNYEQYF
j_gene: TRBJ1-1; abundance: .; v_gene: TRBV10-3; d_gene: .; len: 13; CDR3nt: TGTGCCATAAAGACGAACCAGAACACTGAAGCTTTCTTT; CDR3aa: CAIKTNQNTEAFF
j_gene: TRBJ1-4; abundance: .; v_gene: TRBV10-2; d_gene: .; len: 15; CDR3nt: TGCGCCAGCAGAGAACTCAGGGGAACTAATGAAAAACTGTTTTTT; CDR3aa: CASRELRGTNEKLFF
j_gene: TRBJ2-2; abundance: .; v_gene: TRBV11-2; d_gene: .; len: 14; CDR3nt: TGTGCCACTATGGGCAACTTGAACACCGGGGAGCTGTTTTTT; CDR3aa: CATMGNLNTGELFF
j_gene: TRBJ2-1; abundance: .; v_gene: TRBV2; d_gene: .; len: 13; CDR3nt: TGTGCCAGCATCCTACAGGTATACAATGAGCAGTTCTTC; CDR3aa: CASILQVYNEQFF
j_gene: TRBJ2-4; abundance: .; v_gene: TRBV5-1; d_gene: .; len: 13; CDR3nt: TGCGCCAGCAGCGTTACCCTAGGAAACATTCAGTACTTC; CDR3aa: CASSVTLGNIQYF
j_gene: TRBJ2-3; abundance: .; v_gene: TRBV11-2; d_gene: .; len: 14; CDR3nt: TGTGCCAGCACCTCTTCAGTCCGGGGCGATACGCAGTATTTT; CDR3aa: CASTSSVRGDTQYF
j_gene: TRBJ2-1; abundance: .; v_gene: TRBV5-1; d_gene: TRBD2; len: 16; CDR3nt: TGCGCCAGCAGCCTACGTCTAGCGGGAGGGCCACGTGAGCAGTTCTTC; CDR3aa: CASSLRLAGGPREQFF
j_gene: TRBJ1-4; abundance: .; v_gene: TRBV6-1; d_gene: .; len: 12; CDR3nt: TGTGCCAGCAGTGGGGGAGGTGAAAAACTGTTTTTT; CDR3aa: CASSGGGEKLFF
j_gene: TRBJ2-1; abundance: few; v_gene: TRBV10-1; d_gene: TRBD2; len: 16; CDR3nt: TGCGCCAGCAGTCCGCACAGCGGGAGGGCCGTAAATGAGCAGTTCTTC; CDR3aa: CASSPHSGRAVNEQFF
j_gene: TRBJ1-3; abundance: few; v_gene: TRBV5-1; d_gene: .; len: 15; CDR3nt: TGCGCCAGCAGCCGGGACGGCGGCTCTGGAAACACCATATATTTT; CDR3aa: CASSRDGGSGNTIYF
j_gene: TRBJ1-4; abundance: .; v_gene: TRBV19; d_gene: .; len: 12; CDR3nt: TGTGCCAGTAGTATCTGGAAGGAAAAACTGTTTTTT; CDR3aa: CASSIWKEKLFF
j_gene: TRBJ2-5; abundance: .; v_gene: TRBV5-4; d_gene: .; len: 15; CDR3nt: TGTGCCAGCAGCCATGGGAGCTCTAACGCGGAGACCCAGTACTTC; CDR3aa: CASSHGSSNAETQYF
j_gene: TRBJ2-1; abundance: .; v_gene: TRBV5-1; d_gene: TRBD1; len: 14; CDR3nt: TGCGCCAGCAGGTCGGACAGGGGTCGGAATGAGCAGTTCTTC; CDR3aa: CASRSDRGRNEQFF
j_gene: TRBJ1-1; abundance: .; v_gene: TRBV7-3; d_gene: .; len: 15; CDR3nt: TGTGCCAGCAGCTCTACAGGGAAGACGGACACTGAAGCTTTCTTT; CDR3aa: CASSSTGKTDTEAFF
j_gene: TRBJ2-7; abundance: .; v_gene: TRBV6-5; d_gene: TRBD1; len: 15; CDR3nt: TGTGCCAGCAGTAATACAGGGGGCGCCATCCACGAGCAGTACTTC; CDR3aa: CASSNTGGAIHEQYF
j_gene: TRBJ2-5; abundance: .; v_gene: TRBV19; d_gene: TRBD1; len: 14; CDR3nt: TGTGCCAGTAGTACTCGGGACAGTGCCTTAACCCAGTACTTC; CDR3aa: CASSTRDSALTQYF
j_gene: TRBJ1-5; abundance: few; v_gene: TRBV6-5; d_gene: .; len: 15; CDR3nt: TGTGCCAGCAGGCGGGCCAGAAATAGCAATCAGCCCCAGCATTTT; CDR3aa: CASRRARNSNQPQHF
j_gene: TRBJ1-5; abundance: once; v_gene: TRBV19; d_gene: .; len: 16; CDR3nt: TGTGCCAGTAGTATAATTGCAAGGAGGGGCAATCAGCCCCAGCATTTT; CDR3aa: CASSIIARRGNQPQHF
j_gene: TRBJ2-5; abundance: .; v_gene: TRBV5-1; d_gene: .; len: 13; CDR3nt: TGCGCCAGCAGCTTACAGATCCAAGAGACCCAGTACTTC; CDR3aa: CASSLQIQETQYF
j_gene: TRBJ2-1; abundance: .; v_gene: TRBV28; d_gene: TRBD2; len: 13; CDR3nt: TGTGCCCCGGGACTAGCGGGATTTTATGAGCAGTTCTTC; CDR3aa: CAPGLAGFYEQFF
j_gene: TRBJ1-1; abundance: .; v_gene: TRBV6-5; d_gene: .; len: 13; CDR3nt: TGTGCCAGCAGTTACCCTGAAGGAACTGAAGCTTTCTTT; CDR3aa: CASSYPEGTEAFF